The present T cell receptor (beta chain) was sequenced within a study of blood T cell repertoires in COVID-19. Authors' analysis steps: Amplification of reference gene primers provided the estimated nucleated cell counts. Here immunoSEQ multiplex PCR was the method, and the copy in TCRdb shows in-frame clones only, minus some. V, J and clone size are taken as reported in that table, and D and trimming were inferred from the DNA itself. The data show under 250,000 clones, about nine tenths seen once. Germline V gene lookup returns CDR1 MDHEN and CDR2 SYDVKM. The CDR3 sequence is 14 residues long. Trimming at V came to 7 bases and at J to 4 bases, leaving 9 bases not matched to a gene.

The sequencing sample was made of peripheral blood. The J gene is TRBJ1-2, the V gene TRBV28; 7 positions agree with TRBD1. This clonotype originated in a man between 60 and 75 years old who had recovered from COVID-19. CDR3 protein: CASTTGAIFYGYTF. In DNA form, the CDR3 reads TGTGCCAGCACCACAGGGGCGATATTCTATGGCTACACCTTC.